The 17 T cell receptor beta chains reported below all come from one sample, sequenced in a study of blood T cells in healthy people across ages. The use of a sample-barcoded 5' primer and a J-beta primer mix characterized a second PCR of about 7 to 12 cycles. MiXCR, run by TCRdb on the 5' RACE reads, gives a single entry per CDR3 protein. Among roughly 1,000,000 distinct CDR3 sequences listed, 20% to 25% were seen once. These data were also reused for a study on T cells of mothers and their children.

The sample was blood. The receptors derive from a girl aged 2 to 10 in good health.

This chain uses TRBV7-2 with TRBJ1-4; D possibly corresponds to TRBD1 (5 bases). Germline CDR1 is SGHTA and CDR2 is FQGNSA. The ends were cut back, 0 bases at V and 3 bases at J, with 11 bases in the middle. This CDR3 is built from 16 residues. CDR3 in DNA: TGTGCCAGCAGCTTAGCGGGCCAGGGAGCTAATGAAAAACTGTTTTTT. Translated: CASSLAGQGANEKLFF.

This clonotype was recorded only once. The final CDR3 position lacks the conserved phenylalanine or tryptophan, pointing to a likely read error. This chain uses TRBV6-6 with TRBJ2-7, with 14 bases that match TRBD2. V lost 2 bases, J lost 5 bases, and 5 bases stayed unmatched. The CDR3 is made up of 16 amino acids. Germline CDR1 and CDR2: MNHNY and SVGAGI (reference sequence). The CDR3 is CASSYGSTSGGDEQYS. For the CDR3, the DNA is TGTGCCAGCAGTTACGGGTCGACTAGCGGGGGGGACGAGCAGTACTCC.

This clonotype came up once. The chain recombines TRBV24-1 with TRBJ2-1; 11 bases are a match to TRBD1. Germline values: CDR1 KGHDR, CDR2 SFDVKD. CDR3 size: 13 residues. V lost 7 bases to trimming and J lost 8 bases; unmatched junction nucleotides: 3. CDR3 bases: TGTGCCACCAGAGGGACAGGGGGGGATGAGCAGTTCTTC. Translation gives CATRGTGGDEQFF.

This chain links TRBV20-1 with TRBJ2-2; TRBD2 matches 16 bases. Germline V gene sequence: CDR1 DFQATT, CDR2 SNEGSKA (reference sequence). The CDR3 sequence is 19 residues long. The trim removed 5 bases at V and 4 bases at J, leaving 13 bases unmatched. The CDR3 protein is CSAVDPGLAGGPGTGELFF. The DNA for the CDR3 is TGCAGTGCTGTGGACCCGGGACTAGCGGGAGGGCCGGGCACCGGGGAGCTGTTTTTT.

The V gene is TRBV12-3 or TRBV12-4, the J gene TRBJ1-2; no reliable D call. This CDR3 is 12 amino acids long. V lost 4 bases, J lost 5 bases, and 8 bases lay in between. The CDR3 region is CASSYSWYGYTF. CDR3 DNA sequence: TGTGCCAGCAGTTACAGTTGGTATGGCTACACCTTC.

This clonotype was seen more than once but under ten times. This CDR3 reads CASSVATTGELFF. In DNA, the CDR3 is TGTGCCAGCAGCGTAGCGACCACCGGGGAGCTGTTTTTT. V is TRBV9 and J is TRBJ2-2, with D uncertain. The CDR3 has 13 amino acids. CDR1 and CDR2 from the germline V gene are SGDLS and YYNGEE. The ends were cut back, 0 bases at V and 4 bases at J, with 4 bases in the middle.

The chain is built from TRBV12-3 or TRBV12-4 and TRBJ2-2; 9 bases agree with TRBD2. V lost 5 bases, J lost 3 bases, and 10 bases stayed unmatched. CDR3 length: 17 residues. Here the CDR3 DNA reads TGTGCCAGCAGTCCTGAGCGGGAGGTCTCATACACCGGGGAGCTGTTTTTT. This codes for CASSPEREVSYTGELFF.

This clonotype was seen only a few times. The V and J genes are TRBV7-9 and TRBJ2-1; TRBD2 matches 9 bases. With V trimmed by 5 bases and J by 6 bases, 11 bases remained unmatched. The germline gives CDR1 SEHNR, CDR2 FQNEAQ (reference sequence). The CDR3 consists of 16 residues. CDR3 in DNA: TGTGCCAGCAGCCCTGTAGCGGGAGCCATCCTCAATGAGCAGTTCTTC. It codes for CASSPVAGAILNEQFF.

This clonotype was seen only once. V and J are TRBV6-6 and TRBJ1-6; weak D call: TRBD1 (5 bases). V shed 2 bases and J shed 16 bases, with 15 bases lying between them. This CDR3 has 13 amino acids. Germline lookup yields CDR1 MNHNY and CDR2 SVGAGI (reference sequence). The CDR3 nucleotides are TGTGCCAGCAGTTACGACGAGAAGGGGCAGCTCCACTTT. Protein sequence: CASSYDEKGQLHF.

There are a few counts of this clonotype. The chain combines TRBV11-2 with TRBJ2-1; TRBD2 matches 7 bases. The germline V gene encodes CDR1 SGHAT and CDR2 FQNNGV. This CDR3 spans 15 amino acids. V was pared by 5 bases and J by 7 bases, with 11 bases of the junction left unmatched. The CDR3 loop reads CASSHPSGRGNEQFF. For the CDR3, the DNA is TGTGCCAGCAGCCACCCTAGCGGAAGAGGAAATGAGCAGTTCTTC.

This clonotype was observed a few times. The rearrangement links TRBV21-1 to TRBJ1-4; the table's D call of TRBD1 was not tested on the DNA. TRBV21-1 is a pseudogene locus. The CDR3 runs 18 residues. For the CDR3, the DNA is TGTGCCAGCAGAGAAAGTTGCGGGGGCTATCTTTTGAGGGAAAAACTGTTTTTT. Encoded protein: CASRESCGGYLLREKLFF.

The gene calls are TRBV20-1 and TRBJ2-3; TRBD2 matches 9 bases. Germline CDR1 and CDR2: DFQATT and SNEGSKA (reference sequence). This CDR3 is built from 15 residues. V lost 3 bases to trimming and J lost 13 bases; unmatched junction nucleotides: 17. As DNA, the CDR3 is TGCAGTGCTAGGATTAGCCTAGCGGGATACGGCGAGGAGTATTTT. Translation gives CSARISLAGYGEEYF.

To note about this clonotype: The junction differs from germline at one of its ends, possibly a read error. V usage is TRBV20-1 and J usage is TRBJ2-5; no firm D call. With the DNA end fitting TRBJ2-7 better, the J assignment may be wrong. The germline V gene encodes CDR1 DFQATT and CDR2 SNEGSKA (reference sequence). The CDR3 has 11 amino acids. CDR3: CTASIIYEQYF. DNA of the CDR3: TGCACTGCTAGTATCATATACGAGCAGTACTTC.

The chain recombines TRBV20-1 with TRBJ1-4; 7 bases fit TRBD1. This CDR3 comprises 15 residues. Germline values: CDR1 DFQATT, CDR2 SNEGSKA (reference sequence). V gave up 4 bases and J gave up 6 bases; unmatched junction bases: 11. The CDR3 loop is CSAIAPDRADEKLFF. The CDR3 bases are TGCAGTGCTATAGCACCCGACAGGGCCGATGAAAAACTGTTTTTT.

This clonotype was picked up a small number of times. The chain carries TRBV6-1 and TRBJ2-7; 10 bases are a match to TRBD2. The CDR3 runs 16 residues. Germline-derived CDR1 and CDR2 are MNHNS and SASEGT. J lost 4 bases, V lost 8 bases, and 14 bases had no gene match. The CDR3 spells CASRRDLAGARYEQYF. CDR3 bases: TGTGCCAGCCGCCGCGATCTAGCGGGAGCAAGATACGAGCAGTACTTC.

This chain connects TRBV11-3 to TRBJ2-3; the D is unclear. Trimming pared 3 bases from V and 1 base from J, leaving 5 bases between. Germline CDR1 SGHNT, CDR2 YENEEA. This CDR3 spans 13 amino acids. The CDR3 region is CASSFSRTDTQYF. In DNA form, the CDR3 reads TGTGCCAGCAGCTTCTCCCGCACAGATACGCAGTATTTT.

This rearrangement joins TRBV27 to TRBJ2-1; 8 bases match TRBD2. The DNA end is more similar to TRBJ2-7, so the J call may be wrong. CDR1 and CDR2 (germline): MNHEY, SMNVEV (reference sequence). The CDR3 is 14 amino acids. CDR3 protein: CASSHKLAENEQYF. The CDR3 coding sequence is TGTGCCAGCAGTCATAAACTAGCGGAGAATGAGCAGTACTTC.